Presented here are 25 T cell receptor beta chains from one specimen sequenced in a study of blood T cell repertoires in COVID-19. The assay was immunoSEQ multiplex PCR, and TCRdb's table has in-frame clones only and misses some. In the table there are approximately 320,000 clones, 65% to 90% of which are singletons. Input material: peripheral blood. The receptors shown here come from a human donor in a cohort sampled during active COVID-19.

The CDR3 loop is CASSLPTSSVGTDTQYF. CDR3 coding DNA: TGCGCCAGCAGCTTACCTACTAGTTCCGTCGGCACAGATACGCAGTATTTT. V gene TRBV5-1 combines with J gene TRBJ2-3; maybe TRBD2 (5 bases). The V gene lost 2 bases and the J gene lost 1 base, with 17 bases spanning the gap. This CDR3 spans 17 amino acids. Germline-derived CDR1 and CDR2 are SGHRS and YFSETQ.

The chain uses TRBV11-2 and TRBJ1-4; perhaps TRBD1 as D (5 bases). Germline assignment: CDR1 SGHAT and CDR2 FQNNGV. V was trimmed by 5 bases and J by 0 bases, leaving 10 bases between them. This CDR3 contains 15 residues. CDR3 nucleotide sequence: TGTGCCAGCAGCCCGGGGGACGCAACTAATGAAAAACTGTTTTTT. Protein sequence: CASSPGDATNEKLFF.

CDR3 loop: CASKEATNEKLFF. DNA for the CDR3: TGTGCCAGCAAGGAGGCTACTAATGAAAAACTGTTTTTT. The chain recombines TRBV2 with TRBJ1-4; D gene uncertain. The ends were cut back, 7 bases at V and 2 bases at J, with 8 bases in the middle. The CDR3 is 13 amino acids. In germline, CDR1 is SNHLY, CDR2 FYNNEI.

The chain employs TRBV19 and TRBJ1-1; D not resolved. Germline V lookup: CDR1 LNHDA, CDR2 SQIVND (reference sequence). The CDR3 length is 11 residues. Trimming pared 7 bases from V and 1 base from J, leaving 4 bases between. This CDR3 is CASTKNTEAFF. CDR3 nucleotides: TGTGCCAGTACCAAGAACACTGAAGCTTTCTTT.

J is TRBJ2-3 and V is TRBV5-1; D is possibly TRBD2 (5 bases). Germline V lookup: CDR1 SGHRS, CDR2 YFSETQ. The CDR3 runs 14 residues. Trimming shortened V by 4 bases and J by 2 bases, and 11 bases separated the two germline ends. The CDR3 bases are TGCGCCAGCAGCCGGGGTCGAGCCACAGATACGCAGTATTTT. Its translation: CASSRGRATDTQYF.

The genes are TRBV9 and TRBJ1-1, with TRBD1 matching 8 bases. Trimming cost V 6 bases and J 2 bases; bases outside gene matches: 9. Per the germline V gene, CDR1 is SGDLS and CDR2 is YYNGEE. This CDR3 has 15 residues. CDR3 sequence: CASTADRGFNTEAFF. The CDR3 coding sequence is TGTGCCAGCACTGCCGACAGGGGCTTCAACACTGAAGCTTTCTTT.

The V and J genes are TRBV18 and TRBJ2-3; weak D call: TRBD2 (5 bases). With 3 bases removed from V and 8 bases from J, the gap between germline ends came to 9 bases. This CDR3 is 12 amino acids long. The germline V gene has CDR1 KGHSH and CDR2 LQKENI. CDR3 sequence (DNA): TGTGCCAGCTCACCCGGACTCGGTACGCAGTATTTT. Residues: CASSPGLGTQYF.

This clone was picked up one time. Other nucleotide sequences in the sample specify the same CDR3. This rearrangement joins TRBV5-1 to TRBJ2-7, with D maybe TRBD1 (6 bases). CDR1 and CDR2 from the germline V gene are SGHRS and YFSETQ. V was cut by 4 bases and J by 4 bases, with 12 bases left in between. The CDR3 covers 13 residues. In DNA form, the CDR3 reads TGCGCCAGCAGCGTACTACAGGGTTACGAGCAGTACTTC. This gives the protein CASSVLQGYEQYF.

This sequence joins TRBV6-5 and TRBJ2-3, with TRBD2 matching 9 bases. This CDR3 is built from 14 residues. J gave up 3 bases and V 6 bases, and 4 bases lay outside the gene matches. Germline values: CDR1 MNHEY, CDR2 SVGAGI. The CDR3: CASSRGGATDTQYF. The CDR3 region has the DNA TGTGCCAGCAGCCGCGGGGGGGCAACAGATACGCAGTATTTT.

The chain recombines TRBV7-8 with TRBJ1-5; possibly TRBD1 for D (6 bases). The CDR3 contains 15 residues. Germline V gene lookup returns CDR1 SGHVS and CDR2 FQNEAQ. Trimming pared 3 bases from V and 0 bases from J, leaving 9 bases between. DNA of the CDR3: TGTGCCAGCAGCTTCGAAGGGGGTAGCAATCAGCCCCAGCATTTT. Translating gives CASSFEGGSNQPQHF.

The chain links TRBV5-1 to TRBJ1-1; D gene ambiguous. The V gene lost 0 bases and the J gene lost 5 bases, with 14 bases spanning the gap. The CDR3 consists of 15 residues. CDR1 is SGHRS and CDR2 is YFSETQ in the germline V gene. The CDR3 nucleotides read TGCGCCAGCAGCTTGGCCGCGCCGACGAGGACTGAAGCTTTCTTT. Its translation: CASSLAAPTRTEAFF.

V usage is TRBV19 and J usage is TRBJ2-6; D perhaps matches TRBD1 (5 bases). V lost 7 bases and J lost 3, with 7 bases in between. This CDR3 has 13 amino acids. Per the germline V gene, CDR1 is LNHDA and CDR2 is SQIVND (reference sequence). In DNA, the CDR3 is TGTGCCAGTACAGGGTTTGGGGCCAACGTCCTGACTTTC. Translating gives CASTGFGANVLTF. Supplemented by reference TRBV19 and TRBJ2-6, the full variable domain reads DGGITQSPKYLFRKEGQNVTLSCEQNLNHDAMYWYRQDPGQGLRLIYYSQIVNDFQKGDIAEGYSVSREKKESFPLTVTSAQKNPTAFYLCASTGFGANVLTFGAGSRLTVL.

This clone was recorded once. This chain connects TRBV21-1 to TRBJ2-1; no check of the table's D call, TRBD1, against the DNA was made. TRBV21-1 corresponds to a pseudogene. This CDR3 is 15 amino acids long. This CDR3 is CASSKEAGSYNEQFF. CDR3 DNA: TGTGCCAGCAGCAAAGAGGCAGGCTCCTACAATGAGCAGTTCTTC.

This clone came up a few times. V gene TRBV5-1 combines with J gene TRBJ1-6, with D possibly being TRBD1 (5 bases). Germline-derived CDR1 and CDR2 are SGHRS and YFSETQ. Trimming stripped 1 base from V and 7 bases from J, with 9 bases between. This CDR3 comprises 14 residues. The CDR3 DNA reads as TGCGCCAGCAGCTTGATGCAGGGAAATTCACCCCTCCACTTT. It translates to CASSLMQGNSPLHF.

This chain connects TRBV30 to TRBJ1-6; D uncertain. The CDR3 loop spans 14 amino acids. The V and J ends lost 4 bases and 5 bases respectively, with 12 bases between them. CDR1 and CDR2 (germline): GTSNPN, SVGIG (reference sequence). The CDR3 here is CAWNGVTDNSPLHF. The CDR3 coding sequence is TGTGCCTGGAACGGGGTTACGGATAATTCACCCCTCCACTTT.

This chain joins TRBV4-1 and TRBJ1-1, with a tentative D call TRBD1 (5 bases). CDR3 length: 13 amino acids. Trimming removed 4 bases at V and 8 bases at J, with 14 bases between. Per the germline V gene, CDR1 is MGHRA and CDR2 is YSYEKL. The CDR3 bases are TGCGCCAGCAGCCGTTCCCAGGGCAGCGAAGCTTTCTTT. It codes for CASSRSQGSEAFF.

The genes are TRBV7-2 and TRBJ2-1; D is uncertain. Looked up from germline, CDR1 is SGHTA and CDR2 is FQGNSA. V was pared by 2 bases and J by 9 bases, with 14 bases between. This CDR3 comprises 14 residues. CDR3 DNA sequence: TGTGCCAGCAGCTTAAAGACTGGCTGGGTTGAGCAGTTCTTC. Protein product: CASSLKTGWVEQFF.

The chain carries TRBV11-3 and TRBJ2-2; no clear D gene. This CDR3 contains 14 residues. Germline CDR1 reads SGHNT; CDR2 reads YENEEA. V lost 1 base and J lost 0, with 3 bases in between. The CDR3 protein is CASSLGPNTGELFF. CDR3 DNA: TGTGCCAGCAGCTTAGGGCCGAACACCGGGGAGCTGTTTTTT.

CDR3 sequence: CASSLIGASQAFF. The DNA of the CDR3 is TGTGCCAGCAGCTTAATCGGTGCGAGCCAAGCTTTCTTT. This chain connects TRBV7-8 to TRBJ1-1; D unresolved. V lost 2 bases and J lost 9, with 13 bases in between. The length of the CDR3 is 13 residues. Germline V CDR1 and CDR2: SGHVS, FQNEAQ. Looking up the rest from reference TRBV7-8 and TRBJ1-1 gives the full variable domain: GAGVSQSPRYKVAKRGQDVALRCDPISGHVSLFWYQQALGQGPEFLTYFQNEAQLDKSGLPSDRFFAERPEGSVSTLKIQRTQQEDSAVYLCASSLIGASQAFFGQGTRLTVV.

The rearrangement uses TRBV3-1 (or the pseudogene TRBV3-2) and TRBJ1-1; 11 bases are a match to TRBD1. Germline trimming cut 4 bases from V and 4 bases from J; bases unmatched to any gene: 2. The CDR3 length is 14 residues. CDR1 is LGHDT and CDR2 is YNNKEL in the germline V gene (reference sequence). The CDR3 coding sequence is TGTGCCAGCAGCCTAGGGACAGGGGGCACTGAAGCTTTCTTT. Its protein product is CASSLGTGGTEAFF.

CDR3 loop: CASSPPPGSHYGYTF. The CDR3 nucleotides are TGTGCCAGCAGCCCCCCCCCGGGTAGCCACTATGGCTACACCTTC. This chain connects TRBV7-2 to TRBJ1-2; D ambiguous. With 5 bases removed from V and 3 bases from J, the gap between germline ends came to 16 bases. CDR3 length: 15 amino acids. Per germline, CDR1 SGHTA and CDR2 FQGNSA.

A single count supports this clone. This chain joins TRBV9 and TRBJ2-7; 9 positions match TRBD2. Germline V CDR1 and CDR2: SGDLS, YYNGEE. The CDR3 has 14 residues. Trimming at V came to 0 bases and at J to 6 bases, leaving 4 bases not matched to a gene. CDR3 in DNA: TGTGCCAGCAGCGTAGGCGGGGGGGTCGCCGAGCAGTACTTC. It yields the protein CASSVGGGVAEQYF.

This chain joins TRBV27 and TRBJ2-7; maybe TRBD2 (5 bases). The CDR3 consists of 13 residues. Per germline, CDR1 MNHEY and CDR2 SMNVEV (reference sequence). V was cut by 6 bases and J by 2 bases, with 11 bases left in between. CDR3 in amino acids: CASSYDGTYEQYF. The CDR3 nucleotides are TGTGCCAGCAGCTACGACGGGACCTACGAGCAGTACTTC.

The chain carries TRBV18 and TRBJ2-2; D unresolved. This CDR3 comprises 13 residues. Germline V lookup: CDR1 KGHSH, CDR2 LQKENI. The ends were cut back, 5 bases at V and 8 bases at J, with 12 bases in the middle. DNA of the CDR3: TGTGCCAGCTCAACGACACCCTGGGGGGAGCTGTTTTTT. Encoded protein: CASSTTPWGELFF.

The chain is built from TRBV24-1 and TRBJ1-1; D might be TRBD1 (6 bases). Germline assignment: CDR1 KGHDR and CDR2 SFDVKD. The length of the CDR3 is 12 residues. The V end was cut by 3 bases, the J end by 12 bases, with 13 bases between. CDR3 sequence reads: CATSDPGQTTFF. In DNA, the CDR3 is TGTGCCACCAGTGATCCCGGACAGACGACTTTCTTT.